This T cell receptor beta chain came from a study of cytomegalovirus exposure and HLA in healthy donors. Researchers ran the PCR with 60 Vbeta and 13 Jbeta primers. TCRdb's table, derived via immunoSEQ multiplex PCR, lists solely in-frame clones and lacks some. Counted here are more than 150,000 clones, around four fifths occurring once; the ten biggest clones make up about 1.6%. The V segment lost 6 bases and the J segment 6 bases; nucleotides outside the gene matches: 6. This CDR3 spans 13 amino acids. Germline V gene data show CDR1 as MNHNY and CDR2 as SVGAGI (reference sequence). The TCR sequence derives from a man aged 50-60 years in good health and CMV-seronegative. The sample comprised PBMCs. The V and J genes are TRBV6-6 and TRBJ2-7; TRBD1 aligns across 9 bases. The CDR3 sequence: CASSRGQGTEQYF. CDR3 bases: TGTGCCAGCAGCAGGGGACAGGGTACCGAGCAGTACTTC.